This T cell receptor (beta chain) was sequenced in a study of blood T cells in healthy people across ages. A second PCR, run for about 6 to 11 cycles, used a sample-barcoded 5' primer plus a J-beta primer mix. Researchers report that a template-switch adaptor with 12 random nucleotides tagged each cDNA molecule. Using its own MiXCR run on the 5' RACE reads, TCRdb lists one record per CDR3 protein. The repertoire has hundreds of thousands of distinct CDR3 sequences, about 51% of them found once; the top ten carry 13%. About this clonotype: What it binds is unknown. Since a much larger clone is just one base distant, this may be a read error.

Study-wide points: Percentage of naive T cells showed a strong correlation with TCR beta diversity.

The sample was blood. This TCR derives from a woman at least 80 years old in good health.

The CDR3 here is CASSQDPGALDERFF. DNA of the CDR3: TGTGCCAGCAGCCAAGATCCAGGGGCGTTGGATGAGCGGTTCTTC. The chain is built from TRBV3-1 and TRBJ2-1; D may be TRBD1 (6 bases). This CDR3 comprises 15 residues. The V gene's germline CDR1 is LGHDT and CDR2 YNNKEL (reference sequence).